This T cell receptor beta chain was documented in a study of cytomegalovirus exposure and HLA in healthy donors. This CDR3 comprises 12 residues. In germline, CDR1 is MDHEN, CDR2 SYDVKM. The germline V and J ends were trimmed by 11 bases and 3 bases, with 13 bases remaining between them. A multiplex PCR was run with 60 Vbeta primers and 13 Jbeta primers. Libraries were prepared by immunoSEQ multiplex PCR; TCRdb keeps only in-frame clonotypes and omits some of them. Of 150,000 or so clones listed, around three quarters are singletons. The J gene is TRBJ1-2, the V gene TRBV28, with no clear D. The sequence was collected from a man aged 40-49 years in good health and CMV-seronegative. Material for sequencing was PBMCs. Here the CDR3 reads CALGGIDYGYTF. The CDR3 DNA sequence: TGTGCCCTTGGAGGGATTGACTATGGCTACACCTTC.